This T cell receptor beta chain was identified in a study of Graves' ophthalmopathy and Graves' hyperthyroidism. As for the study in general: The authors defined stable hyperthyroidism as no ophthalmopathy within 18 months of follow-up.

The ends lost 4 bases at V and 8 bases at J; junction bases unmatched: 9. This CDR3 has 14 residues. Germline lookup yields CDR1 SQVTM and CDR2 ANQGSEA. Amplification targeted the TCR beta CDR3 regions, with RNA transcripts as the source material. HTBI-primed first-round RT-PCR preceded second-round multiplex PCR. Using its own MiXCR run on the multiplex PCR reads, TCRdb lists one record per CDR3 protein. The table shows 500,000 to 700,000 distinct CDR3 sequences, with 39% occurring only once. Whole-study findings and limits: Blood also harbored most expanded thyroid clonotypes above 0.001 frequency.

Of note for this clonotype: Its antigen remains unknown.

Included hyperthyroidism patients were aged 18 to 65 and newly diagnosed (under 2 months' duration). This receptor was obtained from an adult man with Graves' hyperthyroidism. The chain links TRBV29-1 to TRBJ1-2; TRBD1 agrees at 11 bases. Sequencing input: peripheral blood or thyroid tissue (not recorded which). The CDR3 loop is CSVGGGQGELGYTF. For the CDR3, the DNA is TGCAGCGTTGGGGGGGGACAGGGGGAGTTGGGCTACACCTTC.